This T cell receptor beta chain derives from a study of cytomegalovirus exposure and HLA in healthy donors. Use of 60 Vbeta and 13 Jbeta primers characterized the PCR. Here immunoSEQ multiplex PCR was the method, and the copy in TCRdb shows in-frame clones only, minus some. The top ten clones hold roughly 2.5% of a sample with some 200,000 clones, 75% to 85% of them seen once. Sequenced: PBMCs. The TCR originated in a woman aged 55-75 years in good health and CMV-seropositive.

The chain's CDR3 is CASSPRDWGGSEAFF. CDR3 in DNA: TGTGCCAGCAGCCCACGGGACTGGGGCGGGTCTGAAGCTTTCTTT. The chain is built from TRBV5-4 and TRBJ1-1; weak D call: TRBD1 (5 bases). CDR3 size: 15 residues. CDR1 and CDR2 from the germline V gene are SGHNT and YYREEE (reference sequence). Trimming took off 4 bases at V and 6 bases at J, with 19 bases between the two ends.